This T cell receptor beta chain originates from a study of Graves' ophthalmopathy and Graves' hyperthyroidism. Study results and caveats: Blood shared most expanded thyroid clonotypes above 0.001 frequency.

The junction had 7 bases not matched to a gene; V was cut back by 2 bases and J by 7 bases. Germline V gene sequence: CDR1 MNHEY, CDR2 SVGAGI. The CDR3 runs 14 residues. RNA transcripts were the template, and TCR beta CDR3 regions were amplified from them. The workflow started with a first-round RT-PCR run with HTBI primers and then moved on to a second-round multiplex PCR. TCRdb passed the multiplex PCR reads through MiXCR, listing each CDR3 protein once. This sample has 350,000 or so distinct CDR3 sequences, with 15% to 20% found just once. Points on this clonotype: Its specificity is unknown.

Material: peripheral blood. The origin of this receptor is an adult man with Graves' ophthalmopathy. V and J are TRBV6-5 and TRBJ1-2; 7 nucleotides agree with TRBD1. DNA of the CDR3: TGTGCCAGCAGTTACATGGAGGGGGCGGGTGGCTACACCTTC. Its translation is CASSYMEGAGGYTF.